Listed below are T cell receptor beta chains from one sample, sequenced in a study of radiotherapy plus CTLA-4 blockade in lung cancer. Measured with immunoSEQ multiplex PCR; TCRdb has only the in-frame clones, and not every one. Here the sample spans about 80,000 clones, roughly 80% being singletons. The sequences come from peripheral blood, collected from a patient treated with radiotherapy plus ipilimumab. These receptors all stem from a human donor with non-small cell lung cancer who had stable disease on radiotherapy plus ipilimumab. The CDR3 runs from the conserved cysteine through the conserved F or W. A D gene is named only where the DNA matches it firmly. Only part of the rows carry a size: once, few, many, or a class if the clone is expanded.

D,size,J,V,CDR3,DNA
-,-,TRBJ2-5,TRBV19,CASSITGQETQYF,TGTGCCAGTAGTATAACAGGGCAAGAGACCCAGTACTTC
TRBD1,-,TRBJ1-5,TRBV30,CAWSTGQGNQPQHF,TGTGCCTGGAGTACCGGACAGGGGAATCAGCCCCAGCATTTT
-,-,TRBJ2-3,TRBV11-2,CASSLDLQASTDTQYF,TGTGCCAGCAGCTTAGATCTACAGGCCAGCACAGATACGCAGTATTTT
-,-,TRBJ2-2,TRBV28,CASGTLNTGELFF,TGTGCCAGCGGGACTCTGAACACCGGGGAGCTGTTTTTT
-,-,TRBJ1-6,TRBV27,CASSRPNSPLHF,TGTGCCAGCAGCCGACCGAATTCACCCCTCCACTTT
-,-,TRBJ2-5,TRBV5-1,CASGFVKETQYF,TGCGCCAGCGGTTTCGTGAAAGAGACCCAGTACTTC
-,-,TRBJ2-7,TRBV30,CAWSVGPTYEQYF,TGTGCCTGGAGTGTAGGACCGACCTACGAGCAGTACTTC
-,-,TRBJ2-2,TRBV30,CAWSGAGELFF,TGTGCCTGGAGTGGGGCCGGGGAGCTGTTTTTT
TRBD1,-,TRBJ1-1,TRBV11-2,CASSPPGQGLEAFF,TGTGCCAGCAGCCCACCGGGACAGGGGCTTGAAGCTTTCTTT
-,-,TRBJ2-7,TRBV6-1,CASSEARRSQGSEQYF,TGTGCCAGCAGTGAAGCGCGGAGGTCCCAAGGGAGCGAGCAGTACTTC
-,-,TRBJ2-1,TRBV30,CAWGGALAYNEQFF,TGTGCCTGGGGGGGGGCCTTGGCCTACAATGAGCAGTTCTTC
-,-,TRBJ2-2,TRBV7-9,CASSWGQNTGELFF,TGTGCCAGCAGCTGGGGGCAGAACACCGGGGAGCTGTTTTTT
TRBD1,-,TRBJ1-3,TRBV28,CASSYGTGVTDTIYF,TGTGCCAGCAGTTACGGGACAGGGGTAACGGACACCATATATTTT
TRBD1,-,TRBJ1-5,TRBV27,CASSQAGGYSNQPQHF,TGTGCCAGCAGTCAAGCAGGGGGCTATAGCAATCAGCCCCAGCATTTT
TRBD1,-,TRBJ1-2,TRBV10-2,CASSKGQGANNYGYTF,TGCGCCAGCAGTAAGGGACAGGGGGCGAATAACTATGGCTACACCTTC
-,-,TRBJ2-5,TRBV2,CASREEEGSTQYF,TGTGCCAGCAGAGAGGAGGAAGGGAGTACCCAGTACTTC
-,-,TRBJ1-1,TRBV6-1,CASNSGYPEAFF,TGTGCCAGCAACTCAGGGTACCCTGAAGCTTTCTTT
TRBD2,-,TRBJ2-2,TRBV2,CASSGTSGRVGELFF,TGTGCCAGCAGTGGAACTAGCGGGAGGGTCGGGGAGCTGTTTTTT
-,-,TRBJ2-3,TRBV9,CASSADSYNTDTQYF,TGTGCCAGCAGCGCTGACAGCTACAACACAGATACGCAGTATTTT
TRBD1,-,TRBJ2-2,TRBV5-1,CASSLGTGGTGELFF,TGCGCCAGCAGCTTAGGGACAGGTGGCACCGGGGAGCTGTTTTTT
-,-,TRBJ1-1,TRBV7-2,CASRADSTNTEAFF,TGTGCCAGCAGAGCTGATTCAACGAACACTGAAGCTTTCTTT
TRBD1,-,TRBJ1-1,TRBV28,CASSLTGVRTEAFF,TGTGCCAGCAGCCTAACAGGGGTGAGGACTGAAGCTTTCTTT
-,once,TRBJ2-1,TRBV23-1,CASSQSKQADNEQFF,TGCGCCAGCAGTCAATCGAAGCAGGCTGACAATGAGCAGTTCTTC
TRBD1,-,TRBJ1-1,TRBV5-5,CASSLEGANTEAFF,TGTGCCAGCAGCCTAGAGGGGGCGAACACTGAAGCTTTCTTT
-,-,TRBJ2-7,TRBV6-1,CASSWQGQYEQYF,TGTGCCAGCAGTTGGCAGGGTCAGTACGAGCAGTACTTC
-,-,TRBJ2-7,TRBV19,CASSIGGYEQYF,TGTGCCAGTAGTATAGGAGGCTACGAGCAGTACTTC
-,-,TRBJ2-3,TRBV7-9,CASSFGSTDTQYF,TGTGCCAGCAGCTTCGGCAGTACAGATACGCAGTATTTT
-,-,TRBJ2-2,TRBV7-9,CASSPRGPRDGELFF,TGTGCCAGCAGCCCCCGCGGCCCTAGGGACGGGGAGCTGTTTTTT
TRBD1,-,TRBJ1-4,TRBV7-9,CASSAQTGAHNEKLFF,TGTGCCAGCAGCGCGCAAACAGGGGCCCATAATGAAAAACTGTTTTTT
TRBD2,-,TRBJ2-1,TRBV6-4,CASSFTNGGSQFF,TGTGCCAGCAGTTTTACTAACGGGGGGTCGCAGTTCTTC
TRBD1,-,TRBJ2-7,TRBV19,CASTPPRDRAYEQYF,TGTGCCAGTACACCACCCCGGGACAGGGCCTACGAGCAGTACTTC
-,-,TRBJ2-2,TRBV5-1,CASSLGTITGELFF,TGCGCCAGCAGCTTGGGCACGATCACCGGGGAGCTGTTTTTT
TRBD1,-,TRBJ1-6,TRBV9,CASSARGQGSYNSPLHF,TGTGCCAGCAGCGCGAGGGGACAGGGATCCTATAATTCACCCCTCCACTTT
-,-,TRBJ2-3,TRBV6-5,CASSAIRTASDTQYF,TGTGCCAGCAGTGCAATCCGGACAGCCTCAGATACGCAGTATTTT
TRBD1,-,TRBJ2-2,TRBV2,CASSRTGAGELFF,TGTGCCAGCAGTCGGACAGGGGCCGGGGAGCTGTTTTTT
-,-,TRBJ2-7,TRBV28,CASSPGLQEYEQYF,TGTGCCAGCAGTCCGGGACTCCAAGAGTACGAGCAGTACTTC
TRBD1,once,TRBJ1-2,TRBV6-6,CASSSDDRVRDGYTF,TGTGCCAGCAGTTCCGACGACAGGGTAAGGGATGGCTACACCTTC
TRBD1,few,TRBJ1-1,TRBV14,CASSQTLGTGLWDTEAFF,TGTGCCAGCAGCCAAACCCTAGGGACAGGGTTATGGGACACTGAAGCTTTCTTT
-,few,TRBJ1-5,TRBV19,CASSREVSSNQPQHF,TGTGCCAGTAGTAGAGAGGTTTCGAGCAATCAGCCCCAGCATTTT
-,-,TRBJ2-5,TRBV18,CASSPRGGVETQYF,TGTGCCAGCTCACCACGAGGAGGGGTGGAGACCCAGTACTTC